This T cell receptor (beta chain) stems from a study of vaccination and CD4 T cells after COVID-19 (dated by TCRdb to 2021 to 2024). With respect to the entire study: Convalescent patients had a positive SARS-CoV-2 result on nasal swab PCR, and of these patients, fewer than ten had mild disease and one had severe disease. Six males and four females were included in the convalescent cohort, with two Hispanic individuals, seven Caucasians, two Asians and one multiracial person represented. Participants received two doses of either the Pfizer-BioNTech BNT162b2 vaccine (n=8) or the Moderna mRNA-1273 vaccine (n=2). Post-COVID blood samples from convalescent patients were collected a median of roughly 100 days after diagnosis, with a range of 35 to 161 days. Post-vaccine blood samples were taken a median of around 70 days after the second vaccine dose, with a range of about 13 to 250 days. Overlapping spike peptide pools from SARS-CoV-2 and from the common cold coronaviruses HCoV-NL63, HCoV-OC43 and HCoV-229E were used as culture stimuli. Control cultures received a CEFX viral epitope pool as the positive control, an HIV-1 Nef peptide pool as the negative control, or no peptide. In 10 COVID-19 convalescent patients and a few infection-naive healthy vaccine recipients, researchers compared the spike-specific CD4+ TCR repertoire from before mRNA vaccination with the repertoire from after.

The library was produced with PCR. DNA from cultured CD4+ T cells underwent TCR sequencing with the Oncomine TCR Beta short-read assay at the Johns Hopkins FTIC core. The QIAamp micro DNA kit was used to extract genomic DNA from the cultured CD4+ T cells. The Oncomine TCR Beta libraries from cultured CD4+ T cells were pooled using unique dual indexes and then sequenced on an Illumina iSeq 100. The authors' pipeline ran thus. Non-productive sequences were removed, and CDR3s that did not start with C, did not end with F or W, or were shorter than 7 amino acids were discarded. The MANAFEST web application was used to identify antigen-specific clonotypes by comparing peptide-stimulated wells against reference wells and other culture wells. Positive clones required FDR below 0.05, an odds ratio above 5, and productive frequency above 0.1% in at least two of three replicate wells. A clonotype counted as cross-reactive if it showed significant expansion both in the SARS-CoV-2 spike wells and in at least one common cold coronavirus spike condition. Similarity between CDR3 sequences was evaluated in R version 3.6.1 using Levenshtein distances (stringdist) and unrooted phylogenetic trees (ape). TCRdb trimmed public reads at Q25 via fastp, called clones via MiXCR and kept in-frame beta chains. Entries are consolidated by CDR3 protein sequence, retaining the most common genes and DNA. The V and J calls follow TCRdb's processing rather than the paper's. For this sample there are roughly 20,000 distinct CDR3 sequences; 25% to 35% appear just once. Of the sample, about 15% is held by the ten largest clones.

Findings and caveats that apply to the study as a whole: In convalescent patients, a median around 86% of post-vaccine SARS-CoV-2-reactive clones were detected only after vaccination, suggesting vaccine-specific priming. Although the median number of SARS-CoV-2-reactive clonotypes went up from fewer than 25 after infection to 38 after vaccination, the increase was not significant. The study included relatively few convalescent patients and did not analyze early timepoints after natural infection. In convalescent patients, nearly all vaccine-specific clones (304 of 307) were found to be mono-reactive for SARS-CoV-2 spike rather than cross-reactive with common cold coronaviruses.

This clonotype was picked up one time. Its antigen target is currently unknown. No much larger clone is present one base from it, and per-base qualities are unavailable. One read is thin evidence. CDR1 SQVTM and CDR2 ANQGSEA are derived from the germline V gene. V loses 1 base of germline sequence and J loses 0 bases, and the interval between the two ends is 9 bases. The CDR3 starts with the cysteine, ends with the phenylalanine, and has 14 residues. Kept here is only the CDR3 DNA, which spans 42 bases and is read in frame from base 1. Reading the label with the study, this specimen's treatment or condition is: approximately 11-day PBMC culture with coronavirus spike peptide pools or control peptides (ViraFEST assay). The ViraFEST assay was used in the study, in which antigen-specific T cells were expanded with peptide pools and expanded clonotypes were subsequently identified by TCR sequencing. Positive SARS-CoV-2 PCR tests in the convalescent patients dated from March to December 2020, before Alpha, Beta and Delta variants emerged in the United States. Each well held around 2.1 million PBMCs cultured with approximately 9.2 ug/ml peptide pools in IMDM containing roughly 5% human AB serum and roughly 9.3 IU/ml IL-2. Half of the culture medium was replaced with fresh IL-2-containing medium on days 3 and 7. Once the cells had been in culture for roughly 11 days, the EasySep CD4+ T cell isolation kit was used to isolate CD4+ T cells by negative selection. PBMCs were separated from whole blood using Ficoll-Paque Plus gradient centrifugation and then either used fresh or cryopreserved at -140C. Triplicate wells were generally used for each culture condition.

The origin of this receptor is a human donor with COVID-19. This chain is built from TRBV29-1 and TRBJ1-2; the best D guess is TRBD1, with 5 bases matching. The sequencing input was cultured CD4+ T cells from blood. The CDR3 reads CSVEGLGANYGYTF. The nucleotide sequence is TGCAGCGTTGAAGGGCTGGGGGCTAACTATGGCTACACCTTC.